Below are 18 T cell receptor beta chains sequenced from a single sample in a study of Graves' ophthalmopathy and Graves' hyperthyroidism. Amplification of TCR beta CDR3 regions used RNA transcripts. The authors performed first-round RT-PCR with HTBI primers and then a second-round multiplex PCR. TCRdb used MiXCR to reprocess the multiplex PCR reads, holding one entry per CDR3 protein. Of about 1.2 million distinct CDR3 sequences listed, about 35% are singletons. Sequenced input: peripheral blood or thyroid tissue (not recorded which). The receptor set was obtained from an adult man with Graves' hyperthyroidism.

Many counts were recorded for this clonotype. The chain joins TRBV5-1 to TRBJ2-7; 14 bases align to TRBD2. Germline values: CDR1 SGHRS, CDR2 YFSETQ. This CDR3 is built from 16 residues. The ends lost 4 bases at V and 5 bases at J; junction bases unmatched: 8. CDR3 sequence (DNA): TGCGCCAGCAGCCTCTTCGGGACTAGCGGGAGCCACGAGCAGTACTTC. It specifies CASSLFGTSGSHEQYF. Looking up the rest from reference TRBV5-1 and TRBJ2-7 gives the full variable domain: KAGVTQTPRYLIKTRGQQVTLSCSPISGHRSVSWYQQTPGQGLQFLFEYFSETQRNKGNFPGRFSGRQFSNSRSEMNVSTLELGDSALYLCASSLFGTSGSHEQYFGPGTRLTVT.

Note on this clonotype: A much larger clone is a single base away; this may be a read error. The chain uses TRBV6-5 and TRBJ1-5, with D perhaps TRBD1 (5 bases). The germline gives CDR1 MNHEY, CDR2 SVGAGI. The CDR3 length is 14 residues. DNA of the CDR3: TGTTCCAGCAGTCCGAAGACAGTTGCGCAGCCCCAGCATTTT. Its protein product is CSSSPKTVAQPQHF.

This clonotype appeared many times. The genes are TRBV7-2 and TRBJ2-7, with D perhaps matching TRBD2 (5 bases). V lost 5 bases and J 0 bases, leaving 17 bases between the germline ends. Germline V gene data show CDR1 as SGHTA and CDR2 as FQGNSA. The CDR3 length is 16 residues. Written as DNA, the CDR3 is TGTGCCAGCAGCCACCCTGGAGAGACTACCTCCTACGAGCAGTACTTC. This sequence encodes CASSHPGETTSYEQYF. Full variable domain (rest looked up from reference TRBV7-2 and TRBJ2-7): GAGVSQSPSNKVTEKGKDVELRCDPISGHTALYWYRQSLGQGLEFLIYFQGNSAPDKSGLPSDRFSAERTGGSVSTLTIQRTQQEDSAVYLCASSHPGETTSYEQYFGPGTRLTVT.

As to this clonotype: This may stem from a read error, because a much larger clone lies one nucleotide away. The CDR3 nucleotides read TGTGCCATCAGCTTTATCGCGGACATCGGGGAGCTGTTTTTT. Residues: CAISFIADIGELFF. The J gene is TRBJ2-2, the V gene TRBV10-3, with D tentatively TRBD1 (5 bases). The CDR3 extends over 14 amino acids. V shed 6 bases and J shed 7 bases, with 15 bases lying between them. CDR1 is ENHRY, CDR2 SYGVKD, per germline.

With regard to this clonotype: At one end the junction does not follow the germline gene, possibly because of a read error. The V and J genes are TRBV20-1 and TRBJ2-7; D possibly corresponds to TRBD2 (5 bases). CDR3 length: 12 residues. The germline V gene has CDR1 DFQATT and CDR2 SNEGSKA (reference sequence). CDR3 protein: CSAGSGSYKQYF. The CDR3 nucleotides are TGCAGTGCTGGATCGGGGTCCTACAAGCAGTACTTC.

This clonotype has only a few counts. The genes are TRBV2 and TRBJ2-7; no clear D. The length of the CDR3 is 14 residues. V dropped 3 bases and J dropped 3 bases, with 12 bases sitting between them. CDR1 and CDR2 from the germline V gene are SNHLY and FYNNEI. The CDR3 spells CASSDRLGNYEQYF. Here the CDR3 DNA reads TGTGCCAGCAGTGACAGACTGGGCAACTACGAGCAGTACTTC. The full variable domain, its missing parts supplied by reference TRBV2 and TRBJ2-7, is EPEVTQTPSHQVTQMGQEVILRCVPISNHLYFYWYRQILGQKVEFLVSFYNNEISEKSEIFDDQFSVERPDGSNFTLKIRSTKLEDSAMYFCASSDRLGNYEQYFGPGTRLTVT.

This clonotype was counted many times. V gene TRBV6-5 combines with J gene TRBJ1-5; TRBD1 aligns across 11 bases. Trimming cost V 5 bases and J 6 bases; bases outside gene matches: 6. Germline-derived CDR1 and CDR2 are MNHEY and SVGAGI. The CDR3 runs to 15 residues. Here the CDR3 DNA reads TGTGCCAGCAGTGCGGGACAGGGGGTTGGTCAGCCCCAGCATTTT. This gives the protein CASSAGQGVGQPQHF.

This clonotype was seen at least ten times. The gene calls are TRBV19 and TRBJ2-6, with TRBD2 matching 7 bases. CDR1 is LNHDA, CDR2 SQIVND, per germline (reference sequence). V trimming: 4 bases; J trimming: 2 bases; junction bases outside the gene matches: 5. This CDR3 region has 16 residues. CDR3 residues: CASSRLGGTGANVLTF. The DNA for the CDR3 is TGTGCCAGTAGTAGGCTCGGGGGGACTGGGGCCAACGTCCTGACTTTC.

A few counts support this clonotype. The chain combines TRBV7-4 with TRBJ1-1; D perhaps matches TRBD1 (5 bases). Trimming stripped 10 bases from V and 5 bases from J, with 26 bases between. This CDR3 has 16 amino acids. The germline gives CDR1 SGHVT, CDR2 SQSDAQ. CDR3: CAISAPEGSKGTEAFF. The CDR3 nucleotides are TGTGCCATCAGTGCGCCCGAGGGCAGCAAGGGGACTGAAGCTTTCTTT.

As for this clonotype: This may be a read error, as it is one base from a much larger clone. This chain uses TRBV12-3 or TRBV12-4 with TRBJ1-1; D is ambiguous. This CDR3 is built from 13 residues. V dropped 6 bases and J dropped 2 bases, with 10 bases sitting between them. CDR3 residues: CASRPPSNTEAFF. CDR3 DNA: TGTGCCAGCAGGCCCCCTAGCAACACTGAAGCTTTCTTT.

This rearrangement joins TRBV18 to TRBJ1-6, with a tentative D call TRBD1 (5 bases). This CDR3 has 13 amino acids. The V end lost 7 bases, the J end lost 9 bases, and 13 bases lay between the germline ends. Germline CDR1 reads KGHSH; CDR2 reads LQKENI. The CDR3 sequence is CASYDRGGSPLHF. The CDR3 region has the DNA TGTGCCAGCTATGACAGAGGCGGTTCACCCCTCCACTTT.

This chain links TRBV24-1 with TRBJ2-5; D is possibly TRBD1 or TRBD2 (5 bases each). The V and J ends lost 1 base and 5 bases respectively, with 10 bases between them. The CDR3 totals 14 residues. CDR1 is KGHDR, CDR2 SFDVKD, per germline. The DNA of the CDR3 is TGTGCCACCAGTGATTTCCGGGGCTTTGAGACCCAGTACTTC. This sequence encodes CATSDFRGFETQYF.

This clonotype was detected many times. V is TRBV2 and J is TRBJ1-2; TRBD1 is a possible D gene (5 bases). Per germline, CDR1 SNHLY and CDR2 FYNNEI. The CDR3 is made up of 13 amino acids. V lost 6 bases and J 2 bases, leaving 10 bases between the germline ends. The CDR3 region has the DNA TGTGCCAGCAGAGAGACAGCCAACTATGGCTACACCTTC. It codes for CASRETANYGYTF.

With regard to this clonotype: This may be a read error: a much more frequent sequence differs by one nucleotide. Because it lacks the conserved phenylalanine or tryptophan at the end, this CDR3 is likely a read error. The chain has TRBV14 and TRBJ2-5; TRBD1 might be the D (7 bases). CDR3 length equals 15 residues. V was clipped by 0 bases and J by 5 bases, with 13 bases between them. The germline gives CDR1 SGHDN, CDR2 FVKESK. CDR3 in DNA: TGTGCCAGCAGCCAAGATCAGGGGGGTCGGGAGACCCAGTACATC. The encoded protein is CASSQDQGGRETQYI.

This clonotype has more than one count but fewer than ten. The chain has TRBV3-1 and TRBJ1-6, with D unresolved. CDR1 and CDR2 from the germline V gene are LGHDT and YNNKEL (reference sequence). The V end lost 3 bases, the J end lost 4 bases, and 7 bases lay between the germline ends. CDR3 size: 14 residues. The CDR3 nucleotides are TGTGCCAGCAGCCAGCAGGAGTATAATTCACCCCTCCACTTT. Translating it yields CASSQQEYNSPLHF.

For this clonotype: This may stem from a read error, because a much larger clone lies one nucleotide away. In DNA form, the CDR3 reads TGTGCCAGTAGTACATGGATGCTGGGGGAGACCCAGTACTTC. Its protein is CASSTWMLGETQYF. This sequence joins TRBV19 and TRBJ2-5; the D is unclear. The germline V gene encodes CDR1 LNHDA and CDR2 SQIVND (reference sequence). Trimming left V 4 bases short and J 5 bases short, with 14 bases between. The CDR3 runs to 14 residues.

With regard to this clonotype: A much larger clone lies one base from this, so it may be a read error. This chain uses TRBV7-2 with TRBJ1-6; D gene uncertain. The CDR3 contains 15 residues. From germline, CDR1 is SGHTA and CDR2 FQGNSA. CDR3 coding DNA: TGTGCCAACAGCTTCAATCCCGGGTTTGATTCACCCCTCCACTTT. Its protein product is CANSFNPGFDSPLHF.

The sample holds a few counts of this clonotype. Mismatch with germline at one junction end may stem from a read error. The chain is built from TRBV10-3 and TRBJ2-5, with TRBD2 matching over 13 bases. Germline CDR1 and CDR2: ENHRY and SYGVKD. The CDR3 is 17 residues long. CDR3 in amino acids: CASSSTSGRAIRETQYF. The CDR3 coding sequence is TGTGCCAGCAGTTCCACTAGCGGGAGGGCCATCCGAGAGACCCAGTACTTC.